This TCR beta chain emerged from a study of blood T cell repertoires in COVID-19. The overall study: Researchers got acute and convalescent COVID-19 samples from the United States, Italy and Spain.

Everyone who took part was roughly 18 to 95 years old, and they came from over 20 US areas. Original handling: Researchers report that nucleated cell counts were estimated from reference gene primer amplification. Sequencing used immunoSEQ multiplex PCR; TCRdb keeps in-frame clones, though not all of them. The D gene and trimming were derived from the DNA, and the V and J assignments and clone size from that table. Counted here are some 250,000 clones, approximately 91% occurring once; the ten biggest clones make up over 2%. The sample was PBMCs or T cells enriched from blood (not recorded which). The origin of this receptor is a woman aged 35 to 49 with acute COVID-19.

Here the CDR3 DNA reads TGTGCCAGCAGCTTGTATCAGGGGTACCAAGAGACCCAGTACTTC. Translating gives CASSLYQGYQETQYF. The rearrangement links TRBV5-6 to TRBJ2-5; the D gene is possibly TRBD1 (6 bases). V was cut by 1 base and J by 0 bases, with 10 bases left in between. There are 15 residues in the CDR3. Germline V lookup: CDR1 SGHDT, CDR2 YYEEEE.